Listed below are T cell receptor beta chains from one sample, sequenced in a study of cytomegalovirus exposure and HLA in healthy donors. TCRdb keeps only in-frame clones here, not all; method: immunoSEQ multiplex PCR. This table holds around 140,000 clones, 70% to 90% found once. The sample taken for sequencing was PBMCs. The receptors originated from a woman aged 40 to 50 in good health and CMV-seronegative. Each CDR3 is given with its conserved first and last residue. A D gene is named only where the DNA matches it firmly. Where a row states a size, it is once, few, many or the class of an expanded clone; other rows omit it.

>-|TRBV6-1|TRBJ1-5|-
TGTGCCAGCAGTGAAACCCGAGCCGCTCAGCCCCAGCATTTT
CASSETRAAQPQHF
>few|TRBV19|TRBJ1-5|-
TGTGCCAGTAGTGCCGACAGGAATCAGCCCCAGCATTTT
CASSADRNQPQHF
>-|TRBV5-6|TRBJ2-2|TRBD1
TGTGCCAGCAGTTATGTAGGGACAGGGATCACCGGGGAGCTGTTTTTT
CASSYVGTGITGELFF
>-|TRBV19|TRBJ2-3|-
TGTGCCAGTAGTAGTACGGGGATGGGAGATACGCAGTATTTT
CASSSTGMGDTQYF
>-|TRBV5-6|TRBJ2-5|TRBD2
TGTGCCAGCAGCTTGTCCGGACTAGCGGCCGACCAGTACTTC
CASSLSGLAADQYF
>-|TRBV6-6|TRBJ2-1|TRBD2
TGTGCCAGCAGTTACTCGACTAGCGGCCTTTACAATGAGCAGTTCTTC
CASSYSTSGLYNEQFF
>-|TRBV7-9|TRBJ2-3|TRBD1
TGTGCCAGCAGAACCGGGACAGGGGGCACAGATACGCAGTATTTT
CASRTGTGGTDTQYF
>-|TRBV27|TRBJ2-1|-
TGTGCCAGCACGAGCTCCTACAATGAGCAGTTCTTC
CASTSSYNEQFF
>-|TRBV4-3|TRBJ2-7|TRBD2
TGCGCCAGCAGCCCGTATCTAGCGGGAGCTTACGAGCAGTACTTC
CASSPYLAGAYEQYF
>few|TRBV11-2|TRBJ1-2|-
TGTGCCAGCAGCTTACGAGGTTTCGGCTACACCTTC
CASSLRGFGYTF
>-|TRBV5-4|TRBJ1-1|TRBD1
TGTGCCAGCAGCTTGGCGGCGGGGACAGGGGGAGTTACGGTGGCTTTCTTT
CASSLAAGTGGVTVAFF
>-|TRBV10-3|TRBJ2-7|TRBD1
TGTGCCATCAGTGATTCCCGGACAGGCCCCAACTCCTACGAGCAGTACTTC
CAISDSRTGPNSYEQYF
>-|TRBV9|TRBJ2-7|TRBD1
TGTGCCAGCAGCGTCGAGACAGGGGCGTACGAGCAGTACTTC
CASSVETGAYEQYF
>-|TRBV5-8|TRBJ1-4|-
TGTGCCAGCAGCTTGTCCGGGACTGGCGAAAAACTGTTTTTT
CASSLSGTGEKLFF
>-|TRBV11-2|TRBJ2-1|TRBD2
TGTGCCAGCTACCTACTAGCGGGAGGCAGTGAGCAGTTCTTC
CASYLLAGGSEQFF
>-|TRBV2|TRBJ2-7|TRBD1
TGTGCCAGCAATTTAGAGGGGGCGAGCGAGCAGTACTTC
CASNLEGASEQYF
>once|TRBV7-8|TRBJ1-4|-
TGTGCCAGCAGCCCAGGGGCCTACCCTAATGAAAAACTGTTTTTT
CASSPGAYPNEKLFF
>once|TRBV27|TRBJ2-3|TRBD2
TGTGCCAGCAGTTTATTGGCGGGAGGGTACACAGATACGCAGTATTTT
CASSLLAGGYTDTQYF
>-|TRBV11-3|TRBJ1-2|TRBD1
TGTGCCAGCAGTCCTTCAGGGAACCAGGGGGTATATGGCTACACCTTC
CASSPSGNQGVYGYTF
>-|TRBV5-1|TRBJ2-7|-
TGCGCCAGCAGCTTACAGGGCCCCTACGAGCAGTACTTC
CASSLQGPYEQYF